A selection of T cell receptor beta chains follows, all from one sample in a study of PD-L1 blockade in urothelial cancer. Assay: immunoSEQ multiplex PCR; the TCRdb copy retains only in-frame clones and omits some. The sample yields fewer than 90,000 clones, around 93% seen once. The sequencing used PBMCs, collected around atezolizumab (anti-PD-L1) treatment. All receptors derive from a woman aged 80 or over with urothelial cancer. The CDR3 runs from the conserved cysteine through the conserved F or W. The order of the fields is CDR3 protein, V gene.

CDR3aa: CATSDTGGLRNQPQHF; v_gene: TRBV2
CDR3aa: CSALAPDTQYF; v_gene: TRBV20-1
CDR3aa: CASSLRGAFPYEQYF; v_gene: TRBV7-3
CDR3aa: CASSPTGTANYGYTF; v_gene: TRBV18
CDR3aa: CASSPPRTGAEQYF; v_gene: TRBV7-9
CDR3aa: CASSLEGHQGLAFF; v_gene: TRBV5-1
CDR3aa: CASSLAQLNTEAFF; v_gene: TRBV11-2
CDR3aa: CASSDRVIEQYF; v_gene: TRBV10-2
CDR3aa: CASSARGHNTGELFF; v_gene: TRBV5-1
CDR3aa: CASSSTSGISYEQYF; v_gene: TRBV19
CDR3aa: CAWPRPNTGELFF; v_gene: TRBV30
CDR3aa: CASSQDAQGYEQYF; v_gene: TRBV4-2
CDR3aa: CASSAQGNYGYTF; v_gene: TRBV7-3
CDR3aa: CAISEGTGKRMNTEAFF; v_gene: TRBV10-3
CDR3aa: CASTTGLDQPQHF; v_gene: TRBV2
CDR3aa: CASSPQGAGGTEAFF; v_gene: TRBV5-1
CDR3aa: CASSLEAVTDTQYF; v_gene: TRBV5-1
CDR3aa: CASSYRKGGETQYF; v_gene: TRBV28
CDR3aa: CASSLKRDEQFF; v_gene: TRBV28
CDR3aa: CASSSPGVRGYTF; v_gene: TRBV11-3
CDR3aa: CAWSGQLLTGNTIYF; v_gene: TRBV30
CDR3aa: CASSFGTDNTGELFF; v_gene: TRBV27